The 7 T cell receptor beta chains listed next were all sequenced from one sample in a study of OX40 agonist ivuxolimab in advanced cancers. Data came from immunoSEQ multiplex PCR; TCRdb stores just in-frame clones and leaves some out. The profile shows under 100,000 clones, more than 90% of them singletons. This specimen consisted of CD4+ or CD8+ T cells sorted from blood, obtained in a trial of the OX40 agonist ivuxolimab. The receptors were sampled from an adult with an advanced solid tumor such as melanoma, head and neck, liver or kidney cancer.

In its sample, this clone was seen once. The chain uses TRBV5-1 and TRBJ2-5; the D is unclear. The CDR3 spans 16 residues. Trimming cost V 0 bases and J 2 bases, with 14 bases left between them. Germline V gene lookup returns CDR1 SGHRS and CDR2 YFSETQ. CDR3 bases: TGCGCCAGCAGCTTGGCGATTCTGGGAAGGCAAGAGACCCAGTACTTC. Protein product: CASSLAILGRQETQYF.

The V and J genes are TRBV10-2 and TRBJ1-1; D is uncertain. This CDR3 is built from 13 residues. Trimming removed 0 bases at V and 6 bases at J, with 8 bases between. Germline CDR1 WSHSY, CDR2 SAAADI. CDR3 nucleotides: TGCGCCAGCAGTGAGTCGAGGGCGGCTGAAGCTTTCTTT. Its translation is CASSESRAAEAFF.

This chain links TRBV7-3 with TRBJ2-4; D ambiguous. The V end was cut by 5 bases, the J end by 7 bases, with 12 bases between. Germline V gene lookup returns CDR1 SGHTA and CDR2 FQGTGA. The CDR3 spans 13 residues. As DNA, the CDR3 is TGTGCCAGCAGCCCCGCAGGCCGGAACATTCAGTACTTC. Amino acids: CASSPAGRNIQYF. The entire variable domain, with the rest obtained from reference TRBV7-3 and TRBJ2-4, is as follows: GAGVSQTPSNKVTEKGKYVELRCDPISGHTALYWYRQSLGQGPEFLIYFQGTGAADDSGLPNDRFFAVRPEGSVSTLKIQRTERGDSAVYLCASSPAGRNIQYFGAGTRLSVL.

Of note for this clone: Other DNA variants within this sample encode the same CDR3. This sequence joins TRBV18 and TRBJ2-5, with no clear D. The germline gives CDR1 KGHSH, CDR2 LQKENI. CDR3 length equals 14 residues. V was cut by 0 bases and J by 2 bases, with 7 bases left in between. DNA for the CDR3: TGTGCCAGCTCACCACCCAACGGGCAAGAGACCCAGTACTTC. Amino acid sequence: CASSPPNGQETQYF.

V usage is TRBV19 and J usage is TRBJ2-3, with 15 bases that match TRBD2. The CDR3 has 18 residues. CDR1 LNHDA and CDR2 SQIVND come from the germline V gene (reference sequence). V was pared by 5 bases and J by 0 bases, with 6 bases of the junction left unmatched. The CDR3 nucleotides read TGTGCCAGTAGTGTGGGACTAGCGGGGGGATATAGCACAGATACGCAGTATTTT. Protein: CASSVGLAGGYSTDTQYF. The full variable domain, with the rest looked up from reference TRBV19 and TRBJ2-3, is DGGITQSPKYLFRKEGQNVTLSCEQNLNHDAMYWYRQDPGQGLRLIYYSQIVNDFQKGDIAEGYSVSREKKESFPLTVTSAQKNPTAFYLCASSVGLAGGYSTDTQYFGPGTRLTVL.

This clone appeared a single time. The chain has TRBV10-1 and TRBJ2-1; D is possibly TRBD1 or TRBD2 (5 bases each). Trimming removed 6 bases from V and 1 base from J, with 10 bases in between. The CDR3 runs to 14 residues. Per germline, CDR1 WNHNN and CDR2 SYGVQD (reference sequence). CDR3 amino acids: CASSTGQSYNEQFF. The CDR3 coding sequence is TGCGCCAGCAGCACGGGGCAATCCTACAATGAGCAGTTCTTC.

The gene calls are TRBV9 and TRBJ2-1; tentatively, D is TRBD2 (5 bases). CDR1 is SGDLS and CDR2 is YYNGEE in the germline V gene. CDR3 length: 14 residues. V lost 3 bases and J lost 1, with 8 bases in between. Here the CDR3 DNA reads TGTGCCAGCAGCGACGGACTTTCCTACAATGAGCAGTTCTTC. It codes for CASSDGLSYNEQFF. The entire variable domain, with the rest obtained from reference TRBV9 and TRBJ2-1, is as follows: DSGVTQTPKHLITATGQRVTLRCSPRSGDLSVYWYQQSLDQGLQFLIQYYNGEERAKGNILERFSAQQFPDLHSELNLSSLELGDSALYFCASSDGLSYNEQFFGPGTRLTVL.